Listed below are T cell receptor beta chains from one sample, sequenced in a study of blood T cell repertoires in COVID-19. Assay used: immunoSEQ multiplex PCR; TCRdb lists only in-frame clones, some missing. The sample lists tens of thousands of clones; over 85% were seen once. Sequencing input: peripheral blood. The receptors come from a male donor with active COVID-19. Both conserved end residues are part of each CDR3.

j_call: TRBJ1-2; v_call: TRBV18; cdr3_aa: CASSPGQGNYGYTF
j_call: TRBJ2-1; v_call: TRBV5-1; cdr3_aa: CASSLNSGARNEQFF
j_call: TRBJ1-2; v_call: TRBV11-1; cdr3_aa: CASSLAPGNNYGYTF
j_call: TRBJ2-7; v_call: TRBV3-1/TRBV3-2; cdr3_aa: CASSQLGLSYEQYF
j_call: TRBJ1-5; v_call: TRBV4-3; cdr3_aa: CASSPGALGQGTQPQHF
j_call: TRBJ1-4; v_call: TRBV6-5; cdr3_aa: CASSWTGDGEKLFF
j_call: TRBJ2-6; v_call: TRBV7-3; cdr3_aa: CASSSQTGFGSGANVLTF
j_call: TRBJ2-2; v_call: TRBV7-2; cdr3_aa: CASSLVGTQPNTGELFF
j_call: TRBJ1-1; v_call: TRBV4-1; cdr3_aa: CASSRRSRASTEAFF
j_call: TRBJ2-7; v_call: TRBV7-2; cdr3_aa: CASSLVGTGSKDYEQYF
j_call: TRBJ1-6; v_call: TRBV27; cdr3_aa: CASSFPDRNNSPLHF
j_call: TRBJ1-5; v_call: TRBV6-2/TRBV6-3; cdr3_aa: CASSYRTGVSNQPQHF
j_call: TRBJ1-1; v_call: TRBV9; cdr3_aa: CASSVDEGFLVAAFF
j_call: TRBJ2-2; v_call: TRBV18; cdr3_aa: CASSPFLNTGELFF
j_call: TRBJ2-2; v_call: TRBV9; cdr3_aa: CASSAWTSGGVDTGELFF
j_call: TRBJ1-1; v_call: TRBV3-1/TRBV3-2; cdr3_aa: CASSPTQTGLEAFF
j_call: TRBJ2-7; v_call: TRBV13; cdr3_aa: CASSLFGRSYEQYF
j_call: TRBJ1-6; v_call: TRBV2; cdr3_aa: CASIKSGGRNSPLHF
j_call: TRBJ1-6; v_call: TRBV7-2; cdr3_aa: CAEGGLNSPLHF
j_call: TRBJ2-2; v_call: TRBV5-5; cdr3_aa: CASSLYPRTGPGELFF
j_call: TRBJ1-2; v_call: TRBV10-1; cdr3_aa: CASRQFYGYTF
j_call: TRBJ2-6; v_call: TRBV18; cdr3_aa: CASSPPVSGANVLTF
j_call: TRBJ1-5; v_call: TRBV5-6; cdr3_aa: CASSLGVQEPQHF
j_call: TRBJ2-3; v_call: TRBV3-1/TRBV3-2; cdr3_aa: CASSLMTSGDRFF
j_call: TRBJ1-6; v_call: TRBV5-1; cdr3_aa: CASRTRVWDKNSPLHF
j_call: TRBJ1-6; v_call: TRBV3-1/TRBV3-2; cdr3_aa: CASSLGIRGGSPLHF
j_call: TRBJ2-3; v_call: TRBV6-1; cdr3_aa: CASSELSPPSTDTQYF
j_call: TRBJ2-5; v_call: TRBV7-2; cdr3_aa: CASSFGLAWETQYF
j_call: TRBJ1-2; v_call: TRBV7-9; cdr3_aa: CASSLLTGNYGYTF
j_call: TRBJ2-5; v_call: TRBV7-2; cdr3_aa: CASSLWGGGETQYF
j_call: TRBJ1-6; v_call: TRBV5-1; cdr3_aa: CASSYSGTGGSPLHF
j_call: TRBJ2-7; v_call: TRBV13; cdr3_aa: CASSRRGAGLAGAGREQYF
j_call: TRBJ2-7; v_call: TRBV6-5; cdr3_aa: CASSSPGMGSYEQYF
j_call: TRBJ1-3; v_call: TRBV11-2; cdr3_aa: CASSRGQGAYGNTIYF
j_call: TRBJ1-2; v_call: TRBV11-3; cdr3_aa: CASSPQGTINYGYTF
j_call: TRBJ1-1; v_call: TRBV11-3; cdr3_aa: CASSYVDFRRQGLTDTEAFF
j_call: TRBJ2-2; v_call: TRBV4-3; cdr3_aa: CASSHYPGLQNTGELFF
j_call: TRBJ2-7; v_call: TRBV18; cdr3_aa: CASSPVGTGMHEQYF